The T cell receptor beta chain under discussion was sequenced for a study of healthy donors' naive CD4 and CD8 T cells. Study context: Three donor age groups were sampled: 20-25, 40-50 and 60-70 years; half female. General study findings and limits: CDR3 charge plus V and J genes appeared to account for around 12% of CD4/CD8 variance.

Trimming took off 4 bases at V and 4 bases at J, with 13 bases between the two ends. The V gene's germline CDR1 is MNHNS and CDR2 SASEGT. CDR3 length: 14 amino acids. As regards this clonotype: The target antigen is unknown.

TCR libraries were built from 450 to 650 ng of total RNA by linear amplification. TCRdb reprocessed the reads with MiXCR, giving one entry per CDR3 protein. The table includes about 200,000 distinct CDR3 sequences, about 74% detected once. This chain connects TRBV6-1 to TRBJ2-5; D ambiguous. Specimen: naive CD4+ and CD8+ T cells sorted from blood, pooled from several donors. The source of this sequence is a pool of human donors in good health; the sample pools cells from several healthy donors. The CDR3 spells CASSGSLSIETQYF. As DNA, the CDR3 is TGTGCCAGCAGTGGGTCACTCTCTATAGAGACCCAGTACTTC.